Listed below are T cell receptor beta chains from one sample, sequenced in a study of blood T cells in healthy people across ages. One entry per CDR3 protein results from TCRdb running MiXCR on the 5' RACE reads. The sample yields about 780,000 distinct CDR3 sequences, 35% to 50% seen once. The sequencing sample was made of blood. The receptor set was obtained from a man older than 75 in good health. Both conserved end residues are part of each CDR3. Each record gives: CDR3 protein, D gene, V gene, clone size. The D gene is left open where the match is weak. Not every row has a clone size; where given, it reads once, few, many or a size class.

cdr3_aa: CASSYFGSNTEAFF
d_call: -
v_call: TRBV13
clone_size: few

cdr3_aa: CSAGGLGGNEQFF
d_call: TRBD2
v_call: TRBV20-1
clone_size: -

cdr3_aa: CASRGEFRPQHF
d_call: -
v_call: TRBV12-3/TRBV12-4
clone_size: -

cdr3_aa: CASSQDQGNYNEQYF
d_call: -
v_call: TRBV4-1
clone_size: -

cdr3_aa: CASTGQINQYNEQFF
d_call: TRBD1
v_call: TRBV19
clone_size: -

cdr3_aa: CSVQRSYEQYF
d_call: -
v_call: TRBV29-1
clone_size: once

cdr3_aa: CASSLTDSRVQKRANVLTF
d_call: -
v_call: TRBV2
clone_size: few

cdr3_aa: CASSFLAGAPDTQYF
d_call: TRBD2
v_call: TRBV12-3/TRBV12-4
clone_size: -

cdr3_aa: CANAGLVLNEQYF
d_call: -
v_call: TRBV10-3
clone_size: -

cdr3_aa: CASSLAGTSIDEQYF
d_call: -
v_call: TRBV7-8
clone_size: -

cdr3_aa: CASSSSRLAGGQETQYF
d_call: TRBD2
v_call: TRBV28
clone_size: -

cdr3_aa: CASSQEDAGTREQFF
d_call: -
v_call: TRBV4-1
clone_size: -

cdr3_aa: CASSFRRSEAFF
d_call: -
v_call: TRBV13
clone_size: -

cdr3_aa: CASSLDQSSYNEQFF
d_call: -
v_call: TRBV7-3
clone_size: many

cdr3_aa: CASSLDGRVVGTDTQYF
d_call: TRBD2
v_call: TRBV7-3
clone_size: few

cdr3_aa: CASSLARGPYEQYF
d_call: TRBD1
v_call: TRBV7-3
clone_size: -

cdr3_aa: CASSFPGVNSPLHF
d_call: -
v_call: TRBV5-1
clone_size: -

cdr3_aa: CASSVYGQGDEKLFF
d_call: TRBD1
v_call: TRBV7-8
clone_size: -

cdr3_aa: CASSDGAYTQYF
d_call: -
v_call: TRBV19
clone_size: once

cdr3_aa: CASSSTSGDVRNYNEQYF
d_call: -
v_call: TRBV5-1
clone_size: -

cdr3_aa: CASRPTGTGETQYF
d_call: -
v_call: TRBV28
clone_size: -

cdr3_aa: CASSLEGAPYNEQFF
d_call: TRBD1
v_call: TRBV5-1
clone_size: -

cdr3_aa: CASSADADQPQHF
d_call: -
v_call: TRBV9
clone_size: -

cdr3_aa: CASSLWEEFYEQYF
d_call: -
v_call: TRBV5-6
clone_size: few

cdr3_aa: CASSTRQGNTEAFF
d_call: TRBD1
v_call: TRBV12-3/TRBV12-4
clone_size: many

cdr3_aa: CASSQDRDYGYTF
d_call: -
v_call: TRBV16
clone_size: -

cdr3_aa: CSAAPLAGNRYNEQFF
d_call: TRBD2
v_call: TRBV20-1
clone_size: -

cdr3_aa: CASSKNREWDEQYF
d_call: -
v_call: TRBV13
clone_size: many

cdr3_aa: CASSLGQYIARGTQYF
d_call: -
v_call: TRBV12-3/TRBV12-4
clone_size: few

cdr3_aa: CASSWTSGSGTGELFF
d_call: TRBD2
v_call: TRBV5-1
clone_size: -

cdr3_aa: CASTVAGSEDTQYF
d_call: TRBD2
v_call: TRBV12-3/TRBV12-4
clone_size: few

cdr3_aa: CASSSGRGTYGYTF
d_call: -
v_call: TRBV5-1
clone_size: -

cdr3_aa: CAWRGAGSYEQYF
d_call: -
v_call: TRBV30
clone_size: few

cdr3_aa: CASSPRGLIAGGLHNEQFF
d_call: TRBD2
v_call: TRBV4-2
clone_size: -

cdr3_aa: CAISPDLSETQYF
d_call: -
v_call: TRBV28
clone_size: -

cdr3_aa: CASGGDRATVYTF
d_call: TRBD1
v_call: TRBV2
clone_size: -

cdr3_aa: CAWGRVGGLQETQYF
d_call: TRBD1
v_call: TRBV30
clone_size: -

cdr3_aa: CASSPIRDRESEQYF
d_call: TRBD1
v_call: TRBV7-9
clone_size: -

cdr3_aa: CSALDRGEQYF
d_call: TRBD1
v_call: TRBV20-1
clone_size: many

cdr3_aa: CSASPTGGWEQYF
d_call: TRBD1
v_call: TRBV20-1
clone_size: -

cdr3_aa: CASSQAGLQYF
d_call: -
v_call: TRBV3-1
clone_size: -

cdr3_aa: CASSPRAGRLNEKLFF
d_call: -
v_call: TRBV18
clone_size: -

cdr3_aa: CASSQAHGPYGYTF
d_call: -
v_call: TRBV4-3
clone_size: -

cdr3_aa: CASSFPQGASSYEQYF
d_call: TRBD1
v_call: TRBV28
clone_size: few

cdr3_aa: CASTTGRGMGTQYF
d_call: TRBD1
v_call: TRBV6-1
clone_size: once

cdr3_aa: CASSRGPLAGEKNEQFF
d_call: TRBD2
v_call: TRBV7-3
clone_size: many

cdr3_aa: CASSSSRVNTEAFF
d_call: -
v_call: TRBV5-1
clone_size: -

cdr3_aa: CASSKDAGTADEQFF
d_call: -
v_call: TRBV21-1
clone_size: -

cdr3_aa: CASSSASTGTGLFNEQFF
d_call: TRBD1
v_call: TRBV7-3
clone_size: -

cdr3_aa: CSIRAQETQYF
d_call: -
v_call: TRBV20-1
clone_size: -

cdr3_aa: CASSQAGSMTHGYTF
d_call: -
v_call: TRBV3-1
clone_size: few

cdr3_aa: CSVAAGAEQYF
d_call: -
v_call: TRBV29-1
clone_size: -

cdr3_aa: CASSYGGRDQPQHF
d_call: -
v_call: TRBV6-2/TRBV6-3
clone_size: few

cdr3_aa: CAISEEGGLDEQYF
d_call: -
v_call: TRBV10-3
clone_size: many

cdr3_aa: CASIRRLVSSYNEQFF
d_call: -
v_call: TRBV12-3/TRBV12-4
clone_size: few

cdr3_aa: CASSQATTYTGELFF
d_call: -
v_call: TRBV4-3
clone_size: once

cdr3_aa: CASSEPSGSAKNIQYF
d_call: TRBD2
v_call: TRBV2
clone_size: -

cdr3_aa: CASSVMERVSYNEQFF
d_call: -
v_call: TRBV9
clone_size: -